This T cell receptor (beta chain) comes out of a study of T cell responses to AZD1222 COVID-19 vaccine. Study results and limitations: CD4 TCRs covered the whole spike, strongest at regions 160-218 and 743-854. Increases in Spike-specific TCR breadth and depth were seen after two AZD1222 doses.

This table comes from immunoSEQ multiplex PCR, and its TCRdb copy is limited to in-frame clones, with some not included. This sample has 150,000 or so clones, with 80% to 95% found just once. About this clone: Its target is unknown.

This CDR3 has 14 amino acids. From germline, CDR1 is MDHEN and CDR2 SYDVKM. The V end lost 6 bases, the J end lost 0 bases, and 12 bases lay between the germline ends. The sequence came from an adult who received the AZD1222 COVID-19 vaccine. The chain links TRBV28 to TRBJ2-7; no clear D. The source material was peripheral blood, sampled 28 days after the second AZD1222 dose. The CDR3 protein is CASRLGSTSYEQYF. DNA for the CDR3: TGTGCCAGCAGACTCGGGTCAACCTCCTACGAGCAGTACTTC.